Sequencing of this TCR beta chain was carried out in a study of OX40 agonist ivuxolimab in advanced cancers. TCRdb's table, derived via immunoSEQ multiplex PCR, lists solely in-frame clones and lacks some. The table has 51,000 or so clones, approximately 85% seen once. Germline V gene data show CDR1 as SGHRS and CDR2 as YFSETQ. Germline trimming cut 2 bases from V and 1 base from J; bases unmatched to any gene: 2. The length of the CDR3 is 14 residues. With regard to this clone: The antigen remains undetermined.

Findings of the study overall: CD4+ and CD8+ T cells in blood underwent clonal expansion by week 6 at 0.1 to 3.0 mg/kg. Expanded clones were, on average, more numerous among CD8+ T cells than CD4+.

The source was CD4+ or CD8+ T cells sorted from blood, collected in a trial of the OX40 agonist ivuxolimab. The clonotype originates from an adult with an advanced solid tumor such as melanoma, head and neck, liver or kidney cancer. The chain joins TRBV5-1 to TRBJ2-5; 7 nucleotides line up with TRBD1. CDR3 DNA sequence: TGCGCCAGCAGCTTAGGACAGGCCCAAGAGACCCAGTACTTC. It yields the protein CASSLGQAQETQYF. Supplemented by reference TRBV5-1 and TRBJ2-5, the full variable domain reads KAGVTQTPRYLIKTRGQQVTLSCSPISGHRSVSWYQQTPGQGLQFLFEYFSETQRNKGNFPGRFSGRQFSNSRSEMNVSTLELGDSALYLCASSLGQAQETQYFGPGTRLLVL.